This T cell receptor beta chain was sequenced in a study of blood T cell repertoires in COVID-19 (TCRdb year 2020). Looking at the study overall: Samples from collaborators originated in the United States, Italy and Spain and spanned both the acute and convalescent phases of COVID-19. A freely available public database, intended as a resource for researchers studying the immune response to SARS-CoV-2, is where the repertoires were released. The samples were drawn from two sources: the first 160 participants of the ongoing ImmuneRACE study, and 1,254 subjects contributed by 6 global collaborators. The prospective study material was composed of cDNA or gDNA derived from T cells, B-cell-depleted T cells, or PBMCs. HLA class I and class II types, where available, came from metadata supplied by the sample provider rather than from assay-based typing. The sample metadata nearly always contained a de-identified subject ID, COVID-19 status, age in years and sex. Subjects who had been exposed to COVID-19, were actively infected with it, or had recovered from it provided the deeply sampled blood TCRbeta repertoires that made up the dataset. The study at large found these results: Clinical and demographic metadata were provided uncurated, with the amount varying by source and participant.

One collaborating source in Seattle enrolled patients during active infection and followed them longitudinally through the course of disease. Whole blood was collected in K2EDTA tubes by collaborating institutions according to the institutions' own protocols. Collaborator samples were shipped for TCRbeta analysis as frozen whole blood, isolated PBMCs, or DNA extracted from either sample type. CDR1 MDHEN and CDR2 SYDVKM were looked up in the germline V gene. Deletion took 2 bases off V and 5 bases off J, with a span of 12 bases between the germline ends. The CDR3 runs 14 residues from the cysteine to the phenylalanine. The retained sequence is limited to the CDR3, 42 bases, with the frame set at the first base. About this clone itself: The antigen it recognizes is unknown. Per-nucleotide qualities are absent, and no much larger clonotype sits a single base away.

The immunoSEQ Assay, a bias-controlled multiplex PCR, was used to amplify TCRbeta CDR3 regions from genomic DNA. As for the authors' bioinformatics: Within the assay, amplification of reference gene primers was used to estimate how many nucleated cells each sample contained. Sequence reads were collapsed and filtered to measure the absolute abundance of every unique TCRbeta CDR3 rearrangement. For each sample, productive Simpson clonality was calculated by taking the square root of Simpson's diversity index across productive rearrangements. TCRdb holds this immuneACCESS table with in-frame rearrangements only. Some clones are missing; in checked studies, unresolved V genes explain under half, and the rest has no known cause. That table gives V, J and clone size, and the DNA gave D and trimming. Within this sample are 250,000 to 400,000 clones, with more than 70% of them counted one time only. The biggest ten clones account for approximately 1.8% of the sample.

In this chain, TRBV28 is recombined with TRBJ1-1; the D gene is possibly TRBD1, with 5 bases matching. The sequenced sample consisted of peripheral blood. The sequence came from a woman aged 25 to 39 with COVID-19, enrolled during active disease. In nucleotide form, the sequence is TGTGCCAGCAGTTTAAACGGGGGGTGGACTGAAGCTTTCTTT. Its protein product is CASSLNGGWTEAFF.